This T cell receptor beta chain comes out of a study of blood T cells in healthy people across ages. A second PCR, run for roughly 7 to 11 cycles, used a sample-barcoded 5' primer plus a J-beta primer mix. TCRdb called the 5' RACE reads again in MiXCR, with one record for every CDR3 protein. The table lists over 1,200,000 distinct CDR3 sequences, 59% of them singletons. Sequenced material: blood. The receptor was derived from a man aged 18-30 years in good health.

This CDR3 is CASSVAGFSEQFF. CDR3 DNA sequence: TGCGCCAGCAGCGTGGCCGGATTTTCTGAGCAGTTCTTC. The chain employs TRBV5-1 and TRBJ2-1; D unclear. The CDR3 length is 13 residues. The V end lost 4 bases, the J end lost 9 bases, and 14 bases lay between the germline ends. The germline V gene has CDR1 SGHRS and CDR2 YFSETQ.